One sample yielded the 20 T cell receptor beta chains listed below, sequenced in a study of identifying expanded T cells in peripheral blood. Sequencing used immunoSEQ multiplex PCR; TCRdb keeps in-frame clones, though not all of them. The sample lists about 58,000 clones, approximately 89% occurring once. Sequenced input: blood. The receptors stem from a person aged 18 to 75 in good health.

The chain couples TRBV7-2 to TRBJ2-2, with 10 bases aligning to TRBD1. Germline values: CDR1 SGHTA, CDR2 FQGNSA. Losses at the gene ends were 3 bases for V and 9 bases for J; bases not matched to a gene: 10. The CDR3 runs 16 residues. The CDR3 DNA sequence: TGTGCCAGCAGCTTGGGACAGGGGAGATTTTACAGGGAGCTGTTTTTT. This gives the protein CASSLGQGRFYRELFF.

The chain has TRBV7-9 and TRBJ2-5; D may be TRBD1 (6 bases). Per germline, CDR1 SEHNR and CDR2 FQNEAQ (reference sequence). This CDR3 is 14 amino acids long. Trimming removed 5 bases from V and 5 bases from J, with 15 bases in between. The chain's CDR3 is CASSRTTGLETQYF. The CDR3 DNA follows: TGTGCCAGCAGCCGAACCACAGGGTTGGAGACCCAGTACTTC.

The CDR3 here is CASKGRGNEKLFF. In nucleotides, the CDR3 is TGTGCCAGCAAAGGGCGCGGGAATGAAAAACTGTTTTTT. The V call is TRBV7-8, the J call TRBJ1-4; no reliable D call. The germline V gene encodes CDR1 SGHVS and CDR2 FQNEAQ. V was trimmed by 7 bases and J by 5 bases, leaving 11 bases between them. This CDR3 is built from 13 residues.

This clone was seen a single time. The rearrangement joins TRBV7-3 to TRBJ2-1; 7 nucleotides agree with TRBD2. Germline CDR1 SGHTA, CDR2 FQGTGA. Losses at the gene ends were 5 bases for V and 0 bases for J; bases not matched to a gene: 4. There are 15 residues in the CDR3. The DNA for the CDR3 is TGTGCCAGCAGCCAGCGGGGAAGCTCCTACAATGAGCAGTTCTTC. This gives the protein CASSQRGSSYNEQFF.

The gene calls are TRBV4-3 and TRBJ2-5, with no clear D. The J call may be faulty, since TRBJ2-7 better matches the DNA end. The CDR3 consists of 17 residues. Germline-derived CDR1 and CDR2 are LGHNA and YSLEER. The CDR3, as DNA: TGCGCCAGCAGCCAAGAATTGACCCTCTTTAGCTCCTACGAGCAGTACTTC. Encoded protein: CASSQELTLFSSYEQYF.

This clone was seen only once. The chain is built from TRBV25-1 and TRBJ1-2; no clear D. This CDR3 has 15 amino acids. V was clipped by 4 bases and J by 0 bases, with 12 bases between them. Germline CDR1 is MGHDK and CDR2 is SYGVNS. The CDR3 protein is CASSAEEAPNYGYTF. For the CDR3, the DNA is TGTGCCAGCAGTGCGGAGGAGGCCCCTAACTATGGCTACACCTTC.

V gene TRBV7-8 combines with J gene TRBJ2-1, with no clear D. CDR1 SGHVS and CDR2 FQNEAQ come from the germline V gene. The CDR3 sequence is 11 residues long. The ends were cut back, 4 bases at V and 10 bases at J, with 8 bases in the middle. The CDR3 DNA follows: TGTGCCAGCAGCTCAATGGGGGAGCAGTTCTTC. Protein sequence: CASSSMGEQFF.

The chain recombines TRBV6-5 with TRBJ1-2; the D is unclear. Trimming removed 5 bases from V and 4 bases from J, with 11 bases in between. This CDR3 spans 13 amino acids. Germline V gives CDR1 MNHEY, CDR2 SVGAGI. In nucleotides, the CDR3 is TGTGCCAGCAGTGCCGGACCGAGCTATGGCTACACCTTC. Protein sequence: CASSAGPSYGYTF.

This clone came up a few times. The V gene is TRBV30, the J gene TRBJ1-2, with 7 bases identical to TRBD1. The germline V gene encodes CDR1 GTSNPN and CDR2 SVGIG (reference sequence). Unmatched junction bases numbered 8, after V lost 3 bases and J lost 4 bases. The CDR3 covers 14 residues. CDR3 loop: CAWRSRGSSYGYTF. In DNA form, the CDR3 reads TGTGCCTGGAGGTCCAGGGGGTCTTCCTATGGCTACACCTTC.

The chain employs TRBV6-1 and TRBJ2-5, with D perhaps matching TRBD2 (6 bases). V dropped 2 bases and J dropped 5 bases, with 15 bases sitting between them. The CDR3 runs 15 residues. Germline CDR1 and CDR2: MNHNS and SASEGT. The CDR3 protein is CASSEFLGGSETQYF. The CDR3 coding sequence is TGTGCCAGCAGTGAATTCCTTGGGGGGAGCGAGACCCAGTACTTC.

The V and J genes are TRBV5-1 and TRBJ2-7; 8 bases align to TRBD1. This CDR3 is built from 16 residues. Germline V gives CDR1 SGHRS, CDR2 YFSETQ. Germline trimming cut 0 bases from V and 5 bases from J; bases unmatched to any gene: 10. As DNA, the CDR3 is TGCGCCAGCAGCTTGGACCCCCAGGGGGCGAGCAACGAGCAGTACTTC. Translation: CASSLDPQGASNEQYF.

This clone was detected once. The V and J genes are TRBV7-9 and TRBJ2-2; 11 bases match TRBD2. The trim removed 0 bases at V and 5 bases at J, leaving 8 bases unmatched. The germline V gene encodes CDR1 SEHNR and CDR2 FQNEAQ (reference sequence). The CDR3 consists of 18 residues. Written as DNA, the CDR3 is TGTGCCAGCAGCTTAGCGCTACTAGCGGGAGTGGGGACCGGGGAGCTGTTTTTT. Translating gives CASSLALLAGVGTGELFF.

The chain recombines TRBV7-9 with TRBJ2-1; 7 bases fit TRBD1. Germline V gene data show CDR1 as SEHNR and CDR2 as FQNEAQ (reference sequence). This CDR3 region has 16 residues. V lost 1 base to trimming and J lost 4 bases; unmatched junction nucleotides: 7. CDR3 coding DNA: TGTGCCAGCAGCTTAGTGGAGACAGGGCTGTACAATGAGCAGTTCTTC. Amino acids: CASSLVETGLYNEQFF.

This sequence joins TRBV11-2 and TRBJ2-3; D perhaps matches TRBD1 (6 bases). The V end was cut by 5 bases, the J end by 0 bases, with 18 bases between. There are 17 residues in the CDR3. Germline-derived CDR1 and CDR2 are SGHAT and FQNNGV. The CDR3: CASSVGVMGASTDTQYF. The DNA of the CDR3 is TGTGCCAGCAGCGTGGGGGTCATGGGGGCGAGCACAGATACGCAGTATTTT.

CDR3 coding DNA: TGTGCCAGCAGCTTAGCGGGACTCGACAATGAGCAGTTCTTC. This sequence encodes CASSLAGLDNEQFF. The chain employs TRBV5-6 and TRBJ2-1; 7 positions agree with TRBD2. J lost 5 bases, V lost 2 bases, and 4 bases had no gene match. This CDR3 is 14 amino acids long. CDR1 and CDR2 from the germline V gene are SGHDT and YYEEEE.

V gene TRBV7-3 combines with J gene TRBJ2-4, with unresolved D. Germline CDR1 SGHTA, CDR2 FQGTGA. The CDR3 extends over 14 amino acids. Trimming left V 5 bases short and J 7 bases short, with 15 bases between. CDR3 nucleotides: TGTGCCAGCAGCCTCGGACCCATGTGGAACATTCAGTACTTC. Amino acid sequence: CASSLGPMWNIQYF.

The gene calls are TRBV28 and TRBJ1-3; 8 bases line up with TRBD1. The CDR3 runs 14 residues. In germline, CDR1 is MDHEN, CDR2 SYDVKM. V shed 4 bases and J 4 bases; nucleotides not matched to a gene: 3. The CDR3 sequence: CASSWTGKGNTIYF. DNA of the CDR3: TGTGCCAGCAGTTGGACAGGGAAGGGAAACACCATATATTTT.

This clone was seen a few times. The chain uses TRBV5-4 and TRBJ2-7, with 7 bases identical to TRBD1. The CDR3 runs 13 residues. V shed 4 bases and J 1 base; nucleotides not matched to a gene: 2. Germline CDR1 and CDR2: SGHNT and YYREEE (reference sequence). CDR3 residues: CASSQDRSYEQYF. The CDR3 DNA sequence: TGTGCCAGCAGCCAGGACAGGTCCTACGAGCAGTACTTC.

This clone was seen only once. The CDR3 spells CASSRGTGSGYTF. Here the CDR3 DNA reads TGTGCCAGCTCTCGGGGGACAGGATCAGGCTACACCTTC. The rearrangement uses TRBV6-5 and TRBJ1-2, with TRBD1 matching over 8 bases. With 8 bases clipped from V and 8 bases from J, the junction kept 10 bases outside the gene matches. CDR3 length: 13 residues. Germline-derived CDR1 and CDR2 are MNHEY and SVGAGI.

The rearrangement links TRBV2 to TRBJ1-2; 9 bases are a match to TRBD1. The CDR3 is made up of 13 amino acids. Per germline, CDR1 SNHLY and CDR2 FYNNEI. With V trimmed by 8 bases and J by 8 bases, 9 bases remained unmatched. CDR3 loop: CASDSTGGGGYTF. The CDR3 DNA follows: TGTGCCAGCGATTCCACAGGGGGCGGGGGCTACACCTTC.